This is a list of T cell receptor beta chains from one sample in a study of blood T cell repertoires in COVID-19. Clones were sequenced by immunoSEQ multiplex PCR, and TCRdb holds only the in-frame ones, with some missing. The sample yields over 450,000 clones, around 90% seen once. The specimen was peripheral blood. These receptors were obtained from a woman in her forties or fifties with COVID-19, enrolled during active disease. CDR3s include the opening cysteine and the closing phenylalanine or tryptophan. The D gene is left open where the match is weak. The listing skips clone size in some rows; elsewhere it reads once, few, many or a size class.

v_call	cdr3_length	d_call	j_call	clone_size	cdr3_aa	cdr3_nt
TRBV11-2	16	-	TRBJ2-7	-	CASSLVPSGVSYEQYF	TGTGCCAGCAGCTTAGTCCCCTCCGGGGTCTCCTACGAGCAGTACTTC
TRBV3-1/TRBV3-2	17	TRBD1	TRBJ2-2	once	CASSHRDRVFNTGELFF	TGTGCCAGCAGCCACCGGGACAGGGTATTCAACACCGGGGAGCTGTTTTTT
TRBV5-5	13	-	TRBJ1-5	-	CASSLAAPEAQHF	TGTGCCAGCAGCTTGGCCGCGCCTGAGGCCCAGCATTTT
TRBV27	14	-	TRBJ1-5	-	CASSVTGSNQPQHF	TGTGCCAGCAGTGTCACAGGGTCTAATCAGCCCCAGCATTTT
TRBV9	14	-	TRBJ1-1	-	CASSVVPVNTEAFF	TGTGCCAGCAGCGTAGTACCAGTAAACACTGAAGCTTTCTTT
TRBV7-3	13	-	TRBJ2-2	-	CASSDRGVGELFF	TGTGCCAGCAGCGATAGGGGTGTCGGGGAGCTGTTTTTT
TRBV2	14	-	TRBJ2-7	-	CASTRDITSYEQYF	TGTGCCAGCACTAGGGACATCACCTCCTACGAGCAGTACTTC
TRBV27	13	-	TRBJ1-2	-	CASSLSGAGGYTF	TGTGCCAGCAGTTTATCGGGGGCGGGTGGCTACACCTTC
TRBV4-1	12	-	TRBJ2-7	-	CASSRTGNEQYF	TGCGCCAGCAGCCGCACAGGAAACGAGCAGTACTTC
TRBV11-2	17	TRBD2	TRBJ2-3	-	CASSSPQAGGDTDTQYF	TGTGCCAGCAGCTCCCCCCAGGCGGGGGGGGACACAGATACGCAGTATTTT
TRBV5-4	14	-	TRBJ2-1	-	CASSLTGYYNEQFF	TGTGCCAGCAGCTTGACGGGGTACTACAATGAGCAGTTCTTC
TRBV29-1	13	TRBD1	TRBJ1-1	-	CSVMEGANTEAFF	TGCAGCGTCATGGAGGGGGCGAACACTGAAGCTTTCTTT
TRBV11-2	13	-	TRBJ1-1	-	CASSLDSNTEAFF	TGTGCCAGCAGCTTAGACTCTAACACTGAAGCTTTCTTT
TRBV2	12	-	TRBJ1-2	-	CASSYSTSGYTF	TGTGCCAGCAGCTACTCCACTAGTGGCTACACCTTC
TRBV29-1	14	TRBD1	TRBJ1-2	-	CSVEFRDRGYGYTF	TGCAGCGTTGAGTTTCGGGACAGGGGGTATGGCTACACCTTC
TRBV24-1	15	-	TRBJ2-1	-	CATSDPGQPEDEQFF	TGTGCCACCAGTGACCCCGGACAGCCTGAGGATGAGCAGTTCTTC
TRBV30	12	-	TRBJ1-3	-	CAWNRGGNTIYF	TGTGCCTGGAACAGAGGGGGAAACACCATATATTTT
TRBV19	12	-	TRBJ1-2	-	CASYFRGYGYTF	TGTGCCAGTTACTTCCGGGGGTATGGCTACACCTTC
TRBV11-2	14	-	TRBJ1-2	-	CASSSLSVRYGYTF	TGTGCCAGCAGCTCCTTAAGCGTGCGCTATGGCTACACCTTC
TRBV28	14	-	TRBJ1-5	once	CASSFMSGNQPQHF	TGTGCCAGCAGTTTTATGTCGGGAAATCAGCCCCAGCATTTT
TRBV15	14	TRBD1	TRBJ1-2	once	CATSRPQGARGYTF	TGTGCCACCAGCAGGCCACAGGGGGCGCGAGGCTACACCTTC
TRBV21-1	12	-	TRBJ2-1	-	CASSPRSSEQFF	TGTGCCAGCAGCCCCCGATCTAGTGAGCAGTTCTTC
TRBV5-1	14	TRBD1	TRBJ1-5	-	CASSSGQVGQPQHF	TGCGCCAGCAGTTCGGGACAGGTGGGGCAGCCCCAGCATTTT